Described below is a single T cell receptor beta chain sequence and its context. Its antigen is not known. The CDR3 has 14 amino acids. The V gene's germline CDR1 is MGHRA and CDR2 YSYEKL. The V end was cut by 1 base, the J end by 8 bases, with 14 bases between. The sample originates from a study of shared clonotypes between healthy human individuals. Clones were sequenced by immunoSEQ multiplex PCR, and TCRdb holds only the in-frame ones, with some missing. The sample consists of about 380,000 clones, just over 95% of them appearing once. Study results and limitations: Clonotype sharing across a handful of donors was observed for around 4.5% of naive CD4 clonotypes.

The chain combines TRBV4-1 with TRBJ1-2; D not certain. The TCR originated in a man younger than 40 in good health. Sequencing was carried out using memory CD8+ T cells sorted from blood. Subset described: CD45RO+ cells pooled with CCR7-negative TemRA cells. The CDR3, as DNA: TGCGCCAGCAGCCAAGGCATCTCATGGGAGGGCTACACCTTC. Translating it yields CASSQGISWEGYTF.